This T cell receptor beta chain originates from a study of T cell responses to AZD1222 COVID-19 vaccine. Study details: Pooling covered second doses at about 4 or about 12 weeks.

Produced via immunoSEQ multiplex PCR; TCRdb's table is partial and in-frame only. The data hold tens of thousands of clones, with 85% to 90% observed a single time. The study, taken as a whole, reports: The span of vaccine-associated CD4 TCRs extended across spike, with dominance at 160-218 and 743-854. Seropositive AZD1222 recipients at baseline numbered only five to seven. There were mostly white British donors and more females than males, and clonal diversity was possibly underestimated.

The CDR3 sequence is 14 residues long. Trimming took 1 base from V and 3 from J, leaving 9 bases between them. Germline V gives CDR1 SGHDN, CDR2 FVKESK. To note about this clone: The antigen is unknown.

The sample in question was peripheral blood, obtained on day 0 of AZD1222 vaccination. The clonotype originates from an adult in good health. J is TRBJ1-2 and V is TRBV14; possibly TRBD1 for D (6 bases). This CDR3 is CASSQGAGDYGYTF. In DNA, the CDR3 is TGTGCCAGCAGCCAAGGGGCAGGGGACTATGGCTACACCTTC.